The 28 T cell receptor beta chains below were found in one sample sequenced in a study of identical twins. From the 5' RACE reads, TCRdb called clonotypes with MiXCR, one entry per CDR3 protein. The sample lists fewer than 550,000 distinct CDR3 sequences; 15% were seen once. The same specimen was also included in a second study, on yellow fever vaccine responses in identical twins.

The material sequenced was CD4+ T cells sorted from blood. The source of these receptors is a woman between 18 and 30 years old in good health.

This clonotype was observed a handful of times. The V call is TRBV4-1, the J call TRBJ2-1; 9 bases agree with TRBD2. Germline lookup yields CDR1 MGHRA and CDR2 YSYEKL. The CDR3 sequence is 17 residues long. Germline trimming cut 1 base from V and 3 bases from J; bases unmatched to any gene: 7. CDR3 loop: CASSQGLAGVIYNEQFF. The CDR3 coding sequence is TGCGCCAGCAGCCAAGGATTAGCGGGAGTGATCTACAATGAGCAGTTCTTC.

V is TRBV2 and J is TRBJ2-5; TRBD1 matches at 12 bases. The CDR3 has 14 residues. Germline V lookup: CDR1 SNHLY, CDR2 FYNNEI. V gave up 6 bases and J gave up 6 bases; unmatched junction bases: 5. CDR3: CASSGTGGVQTQYF. The CDR3 nucleotides read TGTGCCAGCAGCGGGACAGGGGGCGTGCAGACCCAGTACTTC.

This clonotype has only a few counts. This chain connects TRBV12-3 or TRBV12-4 to TRBJ2-5; TRBD1 agrees at 8 bases. V shed 5 bases, J shed 6 bases, and the junction held 8 bases outside the gene matches. The CDR3 is 14 amino acids. CDR3 protein: CASSLWTGPKTQYF. The DNA of the CDR3 is TGTGCCAGCAGTCTCTGGACAGGGCCTAAGACCCAGTACTTC.

J is TRBJ2-2 and V is TRBV18; possible D gene TRBD2, 7 bases. The V and J ends lost 2 bases and 1 base respectively, with 11 bases between them. In germline, CDR1 is KGHSH, CDR2 LQKENI. The CDR3 totals 16 residues. The chain's CDR3 is CASSPSGTQNTGELFF. Here the CDR3 DNA reads TGTGCCAGCTCACCAAGCGGGACACAGAACACCGGGGAGCTGTTTTTT. Together with reference TRBV18 and TRBJ2-2, the CDR3 gives the full variable domain: NAGVMQNPRHLVRRRGQEARLRCSPMKGHSHVYWYRQLPEEGLKFMVYLQKENIIDESGMPKERFSAEFPKEGPSILRIQQVVRGDSAAYFCASSPSGTQNTGELFFGEGSRLTVL.

The chain combines TRBV6-1 with TRBJ2-7, with no clear D. The CDR3 totals 14 residues. Looked up from germline, CDR1 is MNHNS and CDR2 is SASEGT. V was trimmed by 7 bases and J by 2 bases, leaving 15 bases between them. The CDR3 sequence is CASNGPTAPYEQYF. As DNA, the CDR3 is TGTGCCAGCAATGGGCCGACGGCCCCCTACGAGCAGTACTTC.

This clonotype was detected once. The chain links TRBV7-2 to TRBJ2-2; D possibly corresponds to TRBD2 (5 bases). In germline, CDR1 is SGHTA, CDR2 FQGNSA. This CDR3 comprises 15 residues. Between the trimmed V and J ends, which lost 4 bases and 4 bases, there was a span of 13 bases. The CDR3 sequence: CASSSRTRGTGELFF. The CDR3 DNA reads TGTGCCAGCAGCTCGAGGACCCGGGGCACCGGGGAGCTGTTTTTT.

The CDR3 DNA reads TGCGCCAGCAGCCCCGACAGGGGCGGTGGAAACACCATATATTTT. Protein product: CASSPDRGGGNTIYF. The V gene is TRBV5-1, the J gene TRBJ1-3, with 8 bases that match TRBD1. The J segment lost 3 bases and the V segment lost 4 bases, leaving 6 bases of the junction unmatched. CDR3 length: 15 amino acids. Germline CDR1 SGHRS, CDR2 YFSETQ. The variable domain in full, completed from reference TRBV5-1 and TRBJ1-3, reads KAGVTQTPRYLIKTRGQQVTLSCSPISGHRSVSWYQQTPGQGLQFLFEYFSETQRNKGNFPGRFSGRQFSNSRSEMNVSTLELGDSALYLCASSPDRGGGNTIYFGEGSWLTVV.

This clonotype was seen ten or more times. This sequence joins TRBV5-6 and TRBJ2-1; 9 bases match TRBD1. This CDR3 contains 12 residues. CDR1 and CDR2 from the germline V gene are SGHDT and YYEEEE. Trimming removed 2 bases from V and 15 bases from J; junction bases left unmatched: 6. Here the CDR3 reads CASSFPGQGLFF. The CDR3 nucleotides read TGTGCCAGCAGCTTCCCGGGACAGGGTCTGTTCTTC. The variable domain in full, with the rest retrieved from reference TRBV5-6 and TRBJ2-1, is DAGVTQSPTHLIKTRGQQVTLRCSPKSGHDTVSWYQQALGQGPQFIFQYYEEEERQRGNFPDRFSGHQFPNYSSELNVNALLLGDSALYLCASSFPGQGLFFGPGTRLTVL.

This clonotype has just a few counts. V usage is TRBV3-1 and J usage is TRBJ2-7; TRBD1 matches 8 bases. Germline CDR1 reads LGHDT; CDR2 reads YNNKEL (reference sequence). CDR3 length: 14 amino acids. V lost 4 bases, J lost 7 bases, and 9 bases stayed unmatched. DNA of the CDR3: TGTGCCAGCAGCCCCCGGACAGGGCGAGGGGAGCAGTACTTC. Its protein product is CASSPRTGRGEQYF.

The CDR3: CASSRSGTHYNEQFF. For the CDR3, the DNA is TGTGCCAGCAGCAGATCCGGGACACACTACAATGAGCAGTTCTTC. This chain uses TRBV7-2 with TRBJ2-1; D might be TRBD1 (6 bases). The CDR3 length is 15 residues. Germline CDR1 SGHTA, CDR2 FQGNSA. Trimming cost V 5 bases and J 3 bases, with 14 bases left between them.

The chain couples TRBV29-1 to TRBJ2-7, with TRBD1 matching 7 bases. Germline loops: CDR1 SQVTM, CDR2 ANQGSEA. There are 13 residues in the CDR3. V lost 7 bases, J lost 2 bases, and 8 bases stayed unmatched. CDR3 amino acids: CSAWTGPTYEQYF. CDR3 nucleotide sequence: TGCAGCGCTTGGACAGGTCCCACCTACGAGCAGTACTTC.

This clonotype was detected many times. The germline gene is not matched at one end of the junction; a read error may be the cause. The chain combines TRBV4-1 with TRBJ2-1; the D gene is possibly TRBD1 (6 bases). Germline-derived CDR1 and CDR2 are MGHRA and YSYEKL. This CDR3 contains 12 residues. CDR3: CASSPQGNEQFF. The CDR3 bases are TGTGCCAGCAGTCCCCAGGGGAATGAGCAGTTCTTC.

This clonotype came up a few times. The V gene is TRBV20-1, the J gene TRBJ1-5; D unresolved. There are 14 residues in the CDR3. The V gene lost 3 bases and the J gene lost 3 bases, with 12 bases spanning the gap. Germline loops: CDR1 DFQATT, CDR2 SNEGSKA (reference sequence). The CDR3 DNA follows: TGCAGTGCTAGCCCCCCCCTCGACAATCAGCCCCAGCATTTT. Its translation: CSASPPLDNQPQHF.

This clonotype showed up just a few times. The J gene is TRBJ2-7, the V gene TRBV24-1; 11 nucleotides align to TRBD2. Germline V gives CDR1 KGHDR, CDR2 SFDVKD. The CDR3 extends over 16 amino acids. V dropped 11 bases and J dropped 4; count of bases not matched to a gene: 15. The CDR3 here is CANPGTSGNTGYEQYF. The CDR3 bases are TGTGCCAACCCCGGGACTAGCGGAAACACCGGGTACGAGCAGTACTTC.

This clonotype was counted a few times. The CDR3 here is CASTPWTGGLPGELFF. In nucleotides, the CDR3 is TGTGCCAGCACCCCTTGGACAGGGGGCCTTCCCGGGGAGCTGTTTTTT. J is TRBJ2-2 and V is TRBV6-1; 11 positions agree with TRBD1. V shed 7 bases, J shed 6 bases, and the junction held 10 bases outside the gene matches. Germline CDR1 reads MNHNS; CDR2 reads SASEGT. The CDR3 has 16 residues.

V and J are TRBV5-1 and TRBJ2-4, with 8 bases that match TRBD1. Losses at the gene ends were 2 bases for V and 6 bases for J; bases not matched to a gene: 7. Germline values: CDR1 SGHRS, CDR2 YFSETQ. This CDR3 has 15 residues. The DNA for the CDR3 is TGCGCCAGCAGCTTTTCGTTCGACAGGGGAAACATTCAGTACTTC. Encoded protein: CASSFSFDRGNIQYF.

This chain uses TRBV7-9 with TRBJ2-7; no clear D gene. The CDR3 has 13 amino acids. The V end lost 0 bases, the J end lost 5 bases, and 8 bases lay between the germline ends. Germline CDR1 is SEHNR and CDR2 is FQNEAQ (reference sequence). The CDR3 here is CASSLAGFHEQYV. For the CDR3, the DNA is TGTGCCAGCAGCTTAGCAGGGTTCCACGAGCAGTACGTC.

This chain joins TRBV10-3 and TRBJ2-7; a possible D gene is TRBD2 (5 bases). The CDR3 has 15 amino acids. V was trimmed by 6 bases and J by 6 bases, leaving 21 bases between them. CDR1 ENHRY and CDR2 SYGVKD come from the germline V gene. The CDR3 DNA follows: TGTGCCATCAGCTCGGGCCCCGTGGGAGTTGGCGAGCAGTACTTC. Encoded protein: CAISSGPVGVGEQYF.

This clonotype was detected only a few times. The V call is TRBV13, the J call TRBJ2-1; 8 positions agree with TRBD1. Trimming removed 5 bases from V and 7 bases from J; junction bases left unmatched: 7. In germline, CDR1 is PRHDT, CDR2 FYEKMQ (reference sequence). The CDR3 consists of 14 residues. CDR3 in DNA: TGTGCCAGCAGCCCGGACAGGGTTAAAAATGAGCAGTTCTTC. It yields the protein CASSPDRVKNEQFF.

The J gene is TRBJ2-1, the V gene TRBV28; no clear D gene. The V gene's germline CDR1 is MDHEN and CDR2 SYDVKM. This CDR3 spans 14 amino acids. Trimming pared 8 bases from V and 2 bases from J, leaving 13 bases between. CDR3 in amino acids: CASGSAETYNEQFF. CDR3 DNA sequence: TGTGCCAGCGGGTCGGCAGAGACCTACAATGAGCAGTTCTTC.

V and J are TRBV27 and TRBJ1-5; possibly TRBD1 for D (5 bases). CDR1 is MNHEY and CDR2 is SMNVEV in the germline V gene (reference sequence). This CDR3 has 14 amino acids. The V end was cut by 3 bases, the J end by 10 bases, with 16 bases between. The CDR3 spells CASSFATGHRPQHF. In DNA form, the CDR3 reads TGTGCCAGCAGTTTTGCGACGGGGCACCGTCCCCAGCATTTT.

This chain joins TRBV18 and TRBJ1-1; 10 bases align to TRBD1. This CDR3 has 12 amino acids. V shed 4 bases, J shed 11 bases, and the junction held 4 bases outside the gene matches. Germline values: CDR1 KGHSH, CDR2 LQKENI. The CDR3 here is CASSRGQGLAFF. The CDR3 nucleotides read TGTGCCAGCTCACGGGGACAGGGGCTGGCTTTCTTT.

The chain carries TRBV6-5 and TRBJ1-3; 7 nucleotides agree with TRBD1. Germline trimming cut 4 bases from V and 5 bases from J; bases unmatched to any gene: 8. Germline-derived CDR1 and CDR2 are MNHEY and SVGAGI. This CDR3 is 15 amino acids long. The CDR3 region has the DNA TGTGCCAGCAGTTTCACTCCGGGACAGCGAAACACCATATATTTT. Its protein product is CASSFTPGQRNTIYF.

The chain combines TRBV5-1 with TRBJ2-1, with D unclear. Germline V gene lookup returns CDR1 SGHRS and CDR2 YFSETQ. V was shortened by 0 bases and J by 9 bases, with 7 bases between the two germline ends. The CDR3 has 12 amino acids. The CDR3 DNA reads as TGCGCCAGCAGCTTGGGGCAAGGTGAGCAGTTCTTC. Protein product: CASSLGQGEQFF.

This clonotype was counted at least ten times. The V and J genes are TRBV24-1 and TRBJ2-4; TRBD2 might be the D (5 bases). Trimming stripped 3 bases from V and 9 bases from J, with 14 bases between. Germline CDR1 KGHDR, CDR2 SFDVKD. This CDR3 has 14 residues. CDR3 residues: CATSDGGHGGIQYF. CDR3 sequence (DNA): TGTGCCACCAGTGATGGCGGGCATGGAGGCATTCAGTACTTC.

V usage is TRBV5-1 and J usage is TRBJ2-7; no clear D gene. Trimming removed 8 bases from V and 6 bases from J, with 15 bases in between. The CDR3 length is 12 residues. Looked up from germline, CDR1 is SGHRS and CDR2 is YFSETQ. In nucleotides, the CDR3 is TGCGCCAGTCGGCTCACCGGCTTCGAGCAGTACGTC. It translates to CASRLTGFEQYV.

This chain joins TRBV24-1 and TRBJ2-3; TRBD2 aligns across 13 bases. Looked up from germline, CDR1 is KGHDR and CDR2 is SFDVKD. The CDR3 runs to 17 residues. The V segment lost 0 bases and the J segment 2 bases; nucleotides outside the gene matches: 1. CDR3 residues: CATSDLGLAGATDTQYF. The CDR3 DNA reads TGTGCCACCAGTGATTTGGGACTAGCGGGAGCCACAGATACGCAGTATTTT.

This rearrangement joins TRBV20-1 to TRBJ2-1; either TRBD1 or TRBD2 may supply D (6 bases each). The CDR3 is 15 residues long. Trimming cost V 1 base and J 3 bases, with 13 bases left between them. CDR1 is DFQATT and CDR2 is SNEGSKA in the germline V gene (reference sequence). The CDR3 here is CSARARLGGYNEQFF. CDR3 nucleotides: TGCAGTGCTAGAGCCCGACTAGGGGGCTACAATGAGCAGTTCTTC.